The 10 T cell receptor beta chains in this list originate from one sample, sequenced in a study of CD8+CD57+ T cells in acquired aplastic anemia. All patients picked for sequencing had shown, by flow cytometry, an expansion of CD8+CD57+ cells. CDR3 and TCR beta VDJ profiling relied on genomic DNA as the template. A single record per CDR3 protein comes from TCRdb applying MiXCR to the reads. Among more than 150,000 distinct CDR3 sequences listed, almost 50% were seen once. Sequenced sample: sorted CD4+, CD8+, or CD8+CD57+ T cells (not recorded which) from PBMCs. All receptors derive from a human donor with aplastic anemia.

The V call is TRBV2, the J call TRBJ1-1; D may be TRBD1 (5 bases). Germline V lookup: CDR1 SNHLY, CDR2 FYNNEI. CDR3 length: 15 residues. V was shortened by 4 bases and J by 3 bases, with 15 bases between the two germline ends. Here the CDR3 DNA reads TGTGCCAGCAGTGTAAGACCTAAGGGGTACACTGAAGCTTTCTTT. This translates into CASSVRPKGYTEAFF.

CDR3 DNA sequence: TGTGCCAGCAGTTTTACAGGTTTTAACATTCAGTACTTC. This codes for CASSFTGFNIQYF. The chain couples TRBV12-3 or TRBV12-4 to TRBJ2-4, with D maybe TRBD1 (5 bases). Trimming pared 3 bases from V and 7 bases from J, leaving 10 bases between. This CDR3 is 13 amino acids long.

This chain links TRBV20-1 with TRBJ2-3, with 9 positions matching TRBD1. Germline loops: CDR1 DFQATT, CDR2 SNEGSKA (reference sequence). Trimming removed 2 bases from V and 0 bases from J; junction bases left unmatched: 9. The CDR3 is made up of 17 amino acids. CDR3 in amino acids: CSARSSAGTGSTDTQYF. Here the CDR3 DNA reads TGCAGTGCTAGATCGAGTGCGGGGACAGGGAGCACAGATACGCAGTATTTT.

This clonotype was seen at least ten times. The chain combines TRBV29-1 with TRBJ1-1, with 8 bases matching TRBD1. The CDR3 is 13 amino acids. The V gene's germline CDR1 is SQVTM and CDR2 ANQGSEA. J was trimmed by 2 bases and V by 6 bases; bases with no gene match: 5. The CDR3 reads CSVKGQGNTEAFF. CDR3 DNA: TGCAGCGTCAAAGGACAGGGAAACACTGAAGCTTTCTTT.

This clonotype was counted at least ten times. The chain couples TRBV12-3 or TRBV12-4 to TRBJ2-5; 7 bases are shared with TRBD1. The CDR3 totals 14 residues. V was pared by 6 bases and J by 0 bases, with 4 bases of the junction left unmatched. CDR3 nucleotide sequence: TGTGCCAGCAGCTGGGGACAGAACCAAGAGACCCAGTACTTC. It encodes CASSWGQNQETQYF.

This chain joins TRBV19 and TRBJ1-1; no firm D call. CDR3 length equals 12 residues. Germline V gives CDR1 LNHDA, CDR2 SQIVND (reference sequence). V dropped 2 bases and J dropped 4 bases, with 5 bases sitting between them. This chain's CDR3 is CASSIYGTEAFF. The CDR3 region has the DNA TGTGCCAGTAGTATATATGGCACTGAAGCTTTCTTT. The variable domain in full, completed from reference TRBV19 and TRBJ1-1, reads DGGITQSPKYLFRKEGQNVTLSCEQNLNHDAMYWYRQDPGQGLRLIYYSQIVNDFQKGDIAEGYSVSREKKESFPLTVTSAQKNPTAFYLCASSIYGTEAFFGQGTRLTVV.

The chain couples TRBV15 to TRBJ1-4; no firm D call. Germline V lookup: CDR1 LNHNV, CDR2 YYDKDF (reference sequence). The length of the CDR3 is 16 residues. Trimming cost V 0 bases and J 3 bases, with 11 bases left between them. DNA of the CDR3: TGTGCCACCAGCAGAGATAAAACTGGAGCTAATGAAAAACTGTTTTTT. It encodes CATSRDKTGANEKLFF.

This clonotype was picked up many times. This chain joins TRBV27 and TRBJ2-1; maybe TRBD1 (5 bases). The CDR3 has 14 residues. Trimming shortened V by 3 bases and J by 10 bases, and 16 bases separated the two germline ends. Germline V lookup: CDR1 MNHEY, CDR2 SMNVEV (reference sequence). The CDR3 is CASSLGHLPREQFF. The CDR3 nucleotides are TGTGCCAGCAGTTTGGGGCACTTGCCTCGGGAGCAGTTCTTC.

This clonotype was seen at least ten times. CDR3 nucleotide sequence: TGCGCCAGCAGCGCACTGGACGGCTATGGCTACACCTTC. Translation: CASSALDGYGYTF. The chain recombines TRBV5-1 with TRBJ1-2; D remains ambiguous. Germline lookup yields CDR1 SGHRS and CDR2 YFSETQ. The V end was cut by 4 bases, the J end by 4 bases, with 11 bases between. This CDR3 comprises 13 residues.

This clonotype was counted a few times. The chain couples TRBV19 to TRBJ1-5; D is undetermined. Trimming removed 4 bases from V and 9 bases from J, with 7 bases in between. Germline CDR1 and CDR2: LNHDA and SQIVND (reference sequence). CDR3 length: 11 amino acids. The CDR3, as DNA: TGTGCCAGTAGTAGCTTCGGGCCCCAGCATTTT. This gives the protein CASSSFGPQHF.